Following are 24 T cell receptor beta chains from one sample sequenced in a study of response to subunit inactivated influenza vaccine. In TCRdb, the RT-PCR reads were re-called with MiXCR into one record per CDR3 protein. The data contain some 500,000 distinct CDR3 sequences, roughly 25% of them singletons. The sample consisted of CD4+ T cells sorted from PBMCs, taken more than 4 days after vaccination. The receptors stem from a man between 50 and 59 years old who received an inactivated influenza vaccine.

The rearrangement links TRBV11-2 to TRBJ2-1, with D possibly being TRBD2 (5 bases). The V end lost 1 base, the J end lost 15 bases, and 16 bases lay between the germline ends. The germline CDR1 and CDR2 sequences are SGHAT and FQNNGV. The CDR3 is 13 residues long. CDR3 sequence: CASSLVGWTGWFF. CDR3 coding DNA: TGTGCCAGCAGCTTAGTTGGCTGGACGGGATGGTTCTTC.

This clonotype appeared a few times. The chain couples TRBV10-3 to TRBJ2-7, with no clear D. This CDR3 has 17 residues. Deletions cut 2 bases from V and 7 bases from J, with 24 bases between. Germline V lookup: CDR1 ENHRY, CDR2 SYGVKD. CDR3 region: CAISEPPSRAGDEEQYF. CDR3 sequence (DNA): TGTGCCATCAGTGAGCCCCCCAGCCGGGCAGGCGATGAGGAGCAGTACTTC.

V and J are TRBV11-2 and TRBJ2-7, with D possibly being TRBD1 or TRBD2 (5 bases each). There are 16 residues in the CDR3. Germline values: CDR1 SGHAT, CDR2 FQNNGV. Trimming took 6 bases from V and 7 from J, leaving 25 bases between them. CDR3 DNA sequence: TGTGCCAGCAGTGAATATGGGGCGGGCCCGAGTGTGGAGCAGTACTTC. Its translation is CASSEYGAGPSVEQYF.

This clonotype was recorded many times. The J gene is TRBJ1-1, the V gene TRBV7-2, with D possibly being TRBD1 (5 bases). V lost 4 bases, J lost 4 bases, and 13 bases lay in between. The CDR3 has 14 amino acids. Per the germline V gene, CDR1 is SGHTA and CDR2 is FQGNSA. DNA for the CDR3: TGTGCCAGCAGCTGGAGGGGCGCTGGCACTGAAGCTTTCTTT. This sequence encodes CASSWRGAGTEAFF.

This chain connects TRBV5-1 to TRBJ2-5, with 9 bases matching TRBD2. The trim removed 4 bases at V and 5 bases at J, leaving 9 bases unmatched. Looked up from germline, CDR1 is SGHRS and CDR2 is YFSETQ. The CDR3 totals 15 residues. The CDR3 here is CASSVAGDFAETQYF. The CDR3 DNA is TGCGCCAGCAGCGTAGCGGGAGACTTCGCCGAGACCCAGTACTTC.

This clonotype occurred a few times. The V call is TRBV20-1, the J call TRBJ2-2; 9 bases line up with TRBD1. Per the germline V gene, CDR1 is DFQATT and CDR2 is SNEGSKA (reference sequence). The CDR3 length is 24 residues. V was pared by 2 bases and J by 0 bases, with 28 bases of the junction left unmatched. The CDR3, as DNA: TGCAGTGCTAGATCCGAAGGGACAGGGATTGTGGGGGATCCCAATGACGCGAACACCGGGGAGCTGTTTTTT. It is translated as CSARSEGTGIVGDPNDANTGELFF.

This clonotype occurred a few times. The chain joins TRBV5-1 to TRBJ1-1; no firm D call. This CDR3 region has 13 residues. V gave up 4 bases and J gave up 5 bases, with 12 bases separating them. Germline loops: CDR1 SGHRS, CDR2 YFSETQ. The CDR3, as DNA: TGCGCCAGCAGCCTGGACGTGAGGACTGAAGCTTTCTTT. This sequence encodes CASSLDVRTEAFF. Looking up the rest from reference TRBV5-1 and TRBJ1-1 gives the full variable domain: KAGVTQTPRYLIKTRGQQVTLSCSPISGHRSVSWYQQTPGQGLQFLFEYFSETQRNKGNFPGRFSGRQFSNSRSEMNVSTLELGDSALYLCASSLDVRTEAFFGQGTRLTVV.

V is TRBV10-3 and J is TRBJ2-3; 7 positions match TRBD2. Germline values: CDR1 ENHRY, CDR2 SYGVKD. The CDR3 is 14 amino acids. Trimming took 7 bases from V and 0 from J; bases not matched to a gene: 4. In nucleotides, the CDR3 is TGTGCCATCAAAGGACTAGGGAGCACAGATACGCAGTATTTT. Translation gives CAIKGLGSTDTQYF.

The DNA for the CDR3 is TGTGCCAGCGCGGTAGCGGGAGGGCCGGGGCAAGAGACCCAGTACTTC. The encoded protein is CASAVAGGPGQETQYF. The J gene is TRBJ2-5, the V gene TRBV2; TRBD2 matches at 11 bases. Germline V lookup: CDR1 SNHLY, CDR2 FYNNEI. The length of the CDR3 is 16 residues. V shed 8 bases, J shed 2 bases, and the junction held 10 bases outside the gene matches.

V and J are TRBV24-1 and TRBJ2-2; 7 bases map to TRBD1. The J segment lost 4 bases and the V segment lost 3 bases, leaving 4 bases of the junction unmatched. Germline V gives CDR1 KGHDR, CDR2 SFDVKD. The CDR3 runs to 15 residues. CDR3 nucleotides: TGTGCCACCAGTGATCCCGGGACAGTCACCGGGGAGCTGTTTTTT. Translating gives CATSDPGTVTGELFF.

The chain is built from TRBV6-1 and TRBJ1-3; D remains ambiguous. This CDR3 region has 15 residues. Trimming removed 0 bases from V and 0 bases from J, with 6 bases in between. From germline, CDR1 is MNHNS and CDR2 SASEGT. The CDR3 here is CASSEALVSGNTIYF. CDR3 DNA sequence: TGTGCCAGCAGTGAAGCGTTAGTCTCTGGAAACACCATATATTTT.

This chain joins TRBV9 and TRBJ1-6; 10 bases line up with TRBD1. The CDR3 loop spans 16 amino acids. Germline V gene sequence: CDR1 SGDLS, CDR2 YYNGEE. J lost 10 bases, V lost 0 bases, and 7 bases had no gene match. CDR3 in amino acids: CASSVARQTGGSPLHF. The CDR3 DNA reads TGTGCCAGCAGCGTAGCAAGACAGACAGGGGGCTCACCCCTCCACTTT.

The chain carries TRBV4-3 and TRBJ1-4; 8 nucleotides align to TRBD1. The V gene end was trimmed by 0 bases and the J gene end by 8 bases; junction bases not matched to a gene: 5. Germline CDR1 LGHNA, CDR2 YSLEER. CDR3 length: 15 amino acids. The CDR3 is CASSQDLWTGEKLFF. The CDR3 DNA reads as TGCGCCAGCAGCCAAGATCTGTGGACAGGGGAAAAACTGTTTTTT.

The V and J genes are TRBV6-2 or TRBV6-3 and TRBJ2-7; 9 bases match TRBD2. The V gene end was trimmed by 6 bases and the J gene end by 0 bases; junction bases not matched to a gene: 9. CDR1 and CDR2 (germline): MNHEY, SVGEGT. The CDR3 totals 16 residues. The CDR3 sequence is CASRPSGGSSSYEQYF. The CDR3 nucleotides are TGTGCCAGCAGGCCAAGCGGGGGGTCTAGCTCCTACGAGCAGTACTTC.

In nucleotides, the CDR3 is TGCGCCAGCCGCCCCGGGGCTCCTAATGAAAAACTGTTTTTT. Residues: CASRPGAPNEKLFF. The V call is TRBV5-1, the J call TRBJ1-4; TRBD1 is a possible D gene (5 bases). Trimming removed 7 bases at V and 3 bases at J, with 13 bases between. The CDR3 sequence is 14 residues long. Germline CDR1 and CDR2: SGHRS and YFSETQ.

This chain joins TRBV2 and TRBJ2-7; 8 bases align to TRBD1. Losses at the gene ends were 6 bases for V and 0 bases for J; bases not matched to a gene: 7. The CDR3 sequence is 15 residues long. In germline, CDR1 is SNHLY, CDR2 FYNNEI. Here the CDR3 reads CASSVGTGGSYEQYF. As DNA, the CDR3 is TGTGCCAGCAGCGTAGGTACAGGGGGCTCCTACGAGCAGTACTTC. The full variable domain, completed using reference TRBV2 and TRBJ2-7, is EPEVTQTPSHQVTQMGQEVILRCVPISNHLYFYWYRQILGQKVEFLVSFYNNEISEKSEIFDDQFSVERPDGSNFTLKIRSTKLEDSAMYFCASSVGTGGSYEQYFGPGTRLTVT.

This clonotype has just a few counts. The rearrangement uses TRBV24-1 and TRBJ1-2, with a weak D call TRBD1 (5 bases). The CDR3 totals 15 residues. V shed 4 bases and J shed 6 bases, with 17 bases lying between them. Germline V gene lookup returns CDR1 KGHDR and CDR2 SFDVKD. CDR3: CATSDEGTDWHGYTF. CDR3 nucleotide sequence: TGTGCCACCAGTGACGAAGGGACCGACTGGCATGGCTACACCTTC.

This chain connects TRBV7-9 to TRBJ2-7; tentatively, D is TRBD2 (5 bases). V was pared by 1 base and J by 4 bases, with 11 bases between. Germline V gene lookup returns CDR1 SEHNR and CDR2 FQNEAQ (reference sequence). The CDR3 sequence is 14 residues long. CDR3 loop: CASSLELLAYEQYF. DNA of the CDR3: TGTGCCAGCAGCTTAGAGTTATTAGCGTACGAGCAGTACTTC.

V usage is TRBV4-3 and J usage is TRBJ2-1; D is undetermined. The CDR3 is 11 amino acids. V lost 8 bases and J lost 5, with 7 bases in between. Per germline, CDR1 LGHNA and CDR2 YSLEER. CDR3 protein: CASGKHNEQFF. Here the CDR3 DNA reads TGCGCCAGCGGGAAGCACAATGAGCAGTTCTTC.

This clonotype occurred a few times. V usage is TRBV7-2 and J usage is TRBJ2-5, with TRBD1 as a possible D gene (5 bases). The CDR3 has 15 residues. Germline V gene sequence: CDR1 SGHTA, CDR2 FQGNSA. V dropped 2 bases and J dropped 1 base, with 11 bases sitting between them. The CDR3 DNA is TGTGCCAGCAGCTTAATGGGGCGGAGCCAAGAGACCCAGTACTTC. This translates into CASSLMGRSQETQYF.

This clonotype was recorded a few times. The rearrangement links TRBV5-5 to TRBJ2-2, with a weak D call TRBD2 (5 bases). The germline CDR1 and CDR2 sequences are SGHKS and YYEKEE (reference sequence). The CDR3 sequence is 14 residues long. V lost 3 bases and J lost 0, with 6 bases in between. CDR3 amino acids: CASSSTTNTGELFF. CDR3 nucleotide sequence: TGTGCCAGCAGCTCGACTACGAACACCGGGGAGCTGTTTTTT.

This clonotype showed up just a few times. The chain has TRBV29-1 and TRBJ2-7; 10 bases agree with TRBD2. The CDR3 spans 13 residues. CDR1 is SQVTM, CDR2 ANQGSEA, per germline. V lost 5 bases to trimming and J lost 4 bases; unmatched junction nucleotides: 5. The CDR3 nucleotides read TGCAGCGTTAAACTAGCGGGACAGTACGAGCAGTACTTC. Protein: CSVKLAGQYEQYF.

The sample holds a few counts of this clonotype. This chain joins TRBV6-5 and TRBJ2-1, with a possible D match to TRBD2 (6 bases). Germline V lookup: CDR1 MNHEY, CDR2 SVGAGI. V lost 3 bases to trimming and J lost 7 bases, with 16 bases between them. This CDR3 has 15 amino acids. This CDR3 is CASSYFPGLSNEQFF. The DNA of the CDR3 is TGTGCCAGCAGTTATTTCCCGGGACTGTCTAATGAGCAGTTCTTC.

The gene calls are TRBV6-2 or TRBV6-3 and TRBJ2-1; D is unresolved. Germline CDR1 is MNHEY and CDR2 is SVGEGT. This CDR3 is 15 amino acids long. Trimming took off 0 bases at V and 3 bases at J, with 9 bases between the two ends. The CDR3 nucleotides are TGTGCCAGCAGTTACTCGCGTAGGGACTACAATGAGCAGTTCTTC. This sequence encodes CASSYSRRDYNEQFF.